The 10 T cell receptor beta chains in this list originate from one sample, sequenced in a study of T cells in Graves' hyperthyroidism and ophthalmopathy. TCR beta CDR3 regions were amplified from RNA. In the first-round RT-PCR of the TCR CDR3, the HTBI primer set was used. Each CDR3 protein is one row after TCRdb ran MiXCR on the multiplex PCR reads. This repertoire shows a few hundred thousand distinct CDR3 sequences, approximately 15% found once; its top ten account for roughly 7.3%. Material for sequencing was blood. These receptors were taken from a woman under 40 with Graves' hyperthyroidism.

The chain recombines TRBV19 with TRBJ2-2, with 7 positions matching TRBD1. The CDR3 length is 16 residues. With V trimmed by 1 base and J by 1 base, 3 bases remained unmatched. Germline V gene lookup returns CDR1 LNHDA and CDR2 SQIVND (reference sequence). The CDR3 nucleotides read TGTGCCAGTAGTATAGGACAGGGATGGAACACCGGGGAGCTGTTTTTT. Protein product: CASSIGQGWNTGELFF.

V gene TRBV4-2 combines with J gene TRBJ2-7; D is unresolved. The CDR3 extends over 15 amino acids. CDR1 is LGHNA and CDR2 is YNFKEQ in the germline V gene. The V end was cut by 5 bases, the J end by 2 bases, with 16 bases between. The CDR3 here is CASSDRARLTYEQYF. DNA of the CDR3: TGTGCCAGCAGCGACCGGGCCCGATTAACCTACGAGCAGTACTTC.

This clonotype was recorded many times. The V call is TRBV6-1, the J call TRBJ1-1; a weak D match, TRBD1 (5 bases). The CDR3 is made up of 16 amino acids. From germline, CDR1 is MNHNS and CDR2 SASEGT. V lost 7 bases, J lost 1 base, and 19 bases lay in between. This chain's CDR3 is CASTLPPGTGNTEAFF. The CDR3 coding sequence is TGTGCCAGCACCCTACCCCCAGGAACAGGGAACACTGAAGCTTTCTTT.

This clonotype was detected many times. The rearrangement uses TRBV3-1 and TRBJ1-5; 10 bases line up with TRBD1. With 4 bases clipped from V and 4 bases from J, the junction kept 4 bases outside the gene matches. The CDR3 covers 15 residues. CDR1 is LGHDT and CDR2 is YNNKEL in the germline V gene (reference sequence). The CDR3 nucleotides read TGTGCCAGCAGCCCCCGGACAGGGGGAAATCAGCCCCAGCATTTT. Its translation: CASSPRTGGNQPQHF.

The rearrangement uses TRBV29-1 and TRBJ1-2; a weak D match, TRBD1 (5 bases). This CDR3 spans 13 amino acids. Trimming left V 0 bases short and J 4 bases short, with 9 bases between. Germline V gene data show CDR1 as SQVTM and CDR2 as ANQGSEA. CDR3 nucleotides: TGCAGCGTTGAAGATCGTGGGGGCTATGGCTACACCTTC. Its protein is CSVEDRGGYGYTF.

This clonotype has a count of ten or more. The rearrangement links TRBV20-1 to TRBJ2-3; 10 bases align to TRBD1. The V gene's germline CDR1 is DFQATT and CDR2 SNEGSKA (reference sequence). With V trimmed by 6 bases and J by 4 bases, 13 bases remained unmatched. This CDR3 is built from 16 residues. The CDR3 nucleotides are TGCAGTGCGGGGCGACAGGGGGCCCCCATTGCAGATACGCAGTATTTT. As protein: CSAGRQGAPIADTQYF.

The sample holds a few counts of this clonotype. The CDR3 DNA reads as TGTGCCAGCAGCAACCAATGGGGGGGAACGGACGCAGATACGCAGTATTTT. Its translation: CASSNQWGGTDADTQYF. The gene calls are TRBV5-5 and TRBJ2-3; 7 bases align to TRBD2. The CDR3 covers 17 residues. CDR1 and CDR2 from the germline V gene are SGHKS and YYEKEE (reference sequence). Trimming removed 4 bases from V and 4 bases from J; junction bases left unmatched: 15.

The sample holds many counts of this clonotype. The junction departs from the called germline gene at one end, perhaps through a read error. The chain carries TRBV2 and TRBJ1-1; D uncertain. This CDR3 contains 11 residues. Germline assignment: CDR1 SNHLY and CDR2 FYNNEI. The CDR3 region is CASSGYTEAFF. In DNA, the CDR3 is TGTGCCAGCAGCGGGTACACAGAAGCTTTCTTT.

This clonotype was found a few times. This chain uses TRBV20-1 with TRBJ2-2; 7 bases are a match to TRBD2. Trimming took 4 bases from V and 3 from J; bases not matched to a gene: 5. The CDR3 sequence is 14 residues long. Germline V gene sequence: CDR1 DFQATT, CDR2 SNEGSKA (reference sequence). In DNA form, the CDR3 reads TGCAGTGCTACACGGGAGGCGGACACCGGGGAGCTGTTTTTT. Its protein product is CSATREADTGELFF.

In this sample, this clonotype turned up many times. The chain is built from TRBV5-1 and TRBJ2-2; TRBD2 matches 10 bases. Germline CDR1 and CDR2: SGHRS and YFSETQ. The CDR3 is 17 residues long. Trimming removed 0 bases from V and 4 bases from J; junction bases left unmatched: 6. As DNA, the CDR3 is TGCGCCAGCAGCTTGGTACCTAGCGGGAGTACCACCGGGGAGCTGTTTTTT. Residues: CASSLVPSGSTTGELFF.